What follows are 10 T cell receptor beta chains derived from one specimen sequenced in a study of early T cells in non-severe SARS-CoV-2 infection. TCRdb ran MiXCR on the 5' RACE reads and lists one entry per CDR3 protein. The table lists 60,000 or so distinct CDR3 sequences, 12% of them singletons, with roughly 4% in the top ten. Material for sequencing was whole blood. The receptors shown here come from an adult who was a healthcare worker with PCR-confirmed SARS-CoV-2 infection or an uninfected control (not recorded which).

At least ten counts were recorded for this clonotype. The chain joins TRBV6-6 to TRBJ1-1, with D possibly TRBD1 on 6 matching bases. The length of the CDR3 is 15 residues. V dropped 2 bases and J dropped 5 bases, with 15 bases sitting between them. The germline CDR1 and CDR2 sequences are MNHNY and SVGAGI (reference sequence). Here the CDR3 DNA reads TGTGCCAGCAGTTACCCTTACGACAGGAAAACTGAAGCTTTCTTT. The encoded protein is CASSYPYDRKTEAFF.

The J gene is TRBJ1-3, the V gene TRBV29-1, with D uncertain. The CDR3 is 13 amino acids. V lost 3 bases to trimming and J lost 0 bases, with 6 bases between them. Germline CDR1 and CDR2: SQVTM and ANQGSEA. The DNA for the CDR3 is TGCAGCGTTGACGACCCCTCTGGAAACACCATATATTTT. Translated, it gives CSVDDPSGNTIYF. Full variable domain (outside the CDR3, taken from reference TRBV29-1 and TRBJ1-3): SAVISQKPSRDICQRGTSLTIQCQVDSQVTMMFWYRQQPGQSLTLIATANQGSEATYESGFVIDKFPISRPNLTFSTLTVSNMSPEDSSIYLCSVDDPSGNTIYFGEGSWLTVV.

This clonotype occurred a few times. The DNA for the CDR3 is TGTGCCAGCAGCTTAGCCCCGGGTTACAATGAGCAGTTCTTC. Translating gives CASSLAPGYNEQFF. V gene TRBV7-2 combines with J gene TRBJ2-1; D is unclear. This CDR3 has 14 amino acids. Deletions cut 0 bases from V and 4 bases from J, with 7 bases between. Looked up from germline, CDR1 is SGHTA and CDR2 is FQGNSA.

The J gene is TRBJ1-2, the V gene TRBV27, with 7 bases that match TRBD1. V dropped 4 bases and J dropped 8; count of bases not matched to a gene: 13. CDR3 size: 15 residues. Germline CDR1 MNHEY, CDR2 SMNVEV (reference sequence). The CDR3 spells CASSSTWTGPWGYTF. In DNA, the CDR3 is TGTGCCAGCAGTTCAACGTGGACAGGCCCCTGGGGCTACACCTTC.

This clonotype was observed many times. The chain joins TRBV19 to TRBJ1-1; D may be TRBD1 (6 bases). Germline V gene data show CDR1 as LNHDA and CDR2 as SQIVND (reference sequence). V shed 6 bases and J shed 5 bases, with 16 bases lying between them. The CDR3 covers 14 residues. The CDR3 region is CASRPTGFGTEAFF. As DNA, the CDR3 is TGTGCCAGTAGACCAACAGGGTTTGGGACTGAAGCTTTCTTT.

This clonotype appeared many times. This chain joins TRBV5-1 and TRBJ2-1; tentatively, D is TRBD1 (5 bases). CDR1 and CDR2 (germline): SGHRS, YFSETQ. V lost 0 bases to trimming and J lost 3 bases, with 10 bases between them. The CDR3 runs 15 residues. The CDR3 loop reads CASSLGQSGYNEQFF. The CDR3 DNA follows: TGCGCCAGCAGCTTGGGACAGAGTGGCTACAATGAGCAGTTCTTC.

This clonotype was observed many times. As DNA, the CDR3 is TGTGCCACCAGTGAGCCCGGCAGGAGTTTCGACAATGAGCAGTTCTTC. It codes for CATSEPGRSFDNEQFF. This sequence joins TRBV24-1 and TRBJ2-1; no definite D call. This CDR3 contains 16 residues. Germline V gives CDR1 KGHDR, CDR2 SFDVKD. The V gene lost 4 bases and the J gene lost 5 bases, with 17 bases spanning the gap.

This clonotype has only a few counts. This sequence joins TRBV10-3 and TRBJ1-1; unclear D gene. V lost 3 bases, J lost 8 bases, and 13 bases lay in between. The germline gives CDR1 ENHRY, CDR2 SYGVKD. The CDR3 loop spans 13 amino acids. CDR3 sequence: CAISDSTKTEAFF. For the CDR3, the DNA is TGTGCCATCAGTGACTCGACGAAGACAGAAGCTTTCTTT.

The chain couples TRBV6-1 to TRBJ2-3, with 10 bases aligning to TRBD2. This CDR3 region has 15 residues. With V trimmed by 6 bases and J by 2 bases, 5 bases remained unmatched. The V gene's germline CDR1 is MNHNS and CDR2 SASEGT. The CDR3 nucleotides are TGTGCCAGCAGGCCTAGCGGGAGTAACACAGATACGCAGTATTTT. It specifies CASRPSGSNTDTQYF.

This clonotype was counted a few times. The CDR3 loop reads CASRLTGTGDNQPQHF. For the CDR3, the DNA is TGTGCCAGCAGGCTCACCGGGACAGGGGACAATCAGCCCCAGCATTTT. The V and J genes are TRBV6-6 and TRBJ1-5; 10 bases are shared with TRBD1. Looked up from germline, CDR1 is MNHNY and CDR2 is SVGAGI (reference sequence). The trim removed 6 bases at V and 3 bases at J, leaving 8 bases unmatched. CDR3 length: 16 residues.